This T cell receptor (beta chain) was identified during a study of blood T cells in healthy people across ages. Then a second PCR, running about 7 to 11 cycles, was carried out with a sample-barcoded 5' primer and a J-beta primer mix. TCRdb re-analysed the 5' RACE reads in MiXCR, keeping a single row per CDR3 protein. The data show 600,000 to 1,000,000 distinct CDR3 sequences, more than 20% seen once. Germline CDR1 and CDR2: DFQATT and SNEGSKA (reference sequence). This CDR3 is 18 amino acids long. A single count supports this clonotype. This sample also belongs to another study, concerning T cells of mothers and their children. That study reports: Related mother-child pairs shared marginally more repertoire than unrelated pairs, though not significantly. The authors detected no persistent microchimeric T cell clones.

The rearrangement uses TRBV20-1 and TRBJ2-1, with 8 bases aligning to TRBD1. The J call may be in error: the DNA end matches TRBJ2-5 better. Input material: blood. This receptor was identified in a boy younger than 18 in good health. CDR3 sequence (DNA): TGCAGTGCTAGAGATCTGGCAGGGGGCAGAATTTATGGAGAGACCCAGTACTTC. Amino acids: CSARDLAGGRIYGETQYF.